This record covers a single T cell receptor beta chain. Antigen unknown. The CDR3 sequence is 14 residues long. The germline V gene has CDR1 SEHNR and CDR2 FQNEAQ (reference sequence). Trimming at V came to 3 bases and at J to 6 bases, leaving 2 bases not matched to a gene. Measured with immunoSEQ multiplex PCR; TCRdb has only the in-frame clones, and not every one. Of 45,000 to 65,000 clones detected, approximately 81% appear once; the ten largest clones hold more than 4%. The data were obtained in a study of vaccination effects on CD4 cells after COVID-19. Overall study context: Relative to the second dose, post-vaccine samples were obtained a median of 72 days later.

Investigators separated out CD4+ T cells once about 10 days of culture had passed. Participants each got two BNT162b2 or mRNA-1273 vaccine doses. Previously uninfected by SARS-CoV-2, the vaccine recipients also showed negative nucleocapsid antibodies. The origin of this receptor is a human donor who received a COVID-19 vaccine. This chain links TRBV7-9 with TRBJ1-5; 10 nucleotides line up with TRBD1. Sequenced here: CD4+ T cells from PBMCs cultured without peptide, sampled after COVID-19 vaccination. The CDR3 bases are TGTGCCAGCAGCTTTGGACAGGGGGGTCAGCCCCAGCATTTT. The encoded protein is CASSFGQGGQPQHF.